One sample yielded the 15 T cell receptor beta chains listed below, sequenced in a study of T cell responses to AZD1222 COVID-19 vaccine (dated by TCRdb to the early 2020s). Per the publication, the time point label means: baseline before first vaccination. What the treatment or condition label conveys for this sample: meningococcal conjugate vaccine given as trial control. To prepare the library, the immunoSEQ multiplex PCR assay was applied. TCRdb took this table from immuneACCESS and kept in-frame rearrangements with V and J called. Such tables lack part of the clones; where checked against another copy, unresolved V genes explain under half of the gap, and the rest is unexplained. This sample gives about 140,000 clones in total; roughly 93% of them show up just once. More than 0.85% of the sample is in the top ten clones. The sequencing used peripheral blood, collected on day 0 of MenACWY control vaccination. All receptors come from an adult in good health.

This CDR3 is CASSPRGGVNNQPQHF. The CDR3 nucleotides read TGTGCCAGCTCACCACGGGGCGGTGTCAACAATCAGCCCCAGCATTTT. The chain recombines TRBV18 with TRBJ1-5, with D perhaps matching TRBD1 (5 bases). Between the trimmed V and J ends, which lost 1 base and 3 bases, there was a span of 13 bases. The CDR3 contains 16 residues. CDR1 is KGHSH, CDR2 LQKENI, per germline.

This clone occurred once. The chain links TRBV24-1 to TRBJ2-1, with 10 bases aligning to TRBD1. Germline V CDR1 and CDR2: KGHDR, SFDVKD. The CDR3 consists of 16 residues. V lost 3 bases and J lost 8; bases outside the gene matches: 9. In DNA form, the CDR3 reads TGTGCCACCAGTGATCCCAGACAGGGGGCGGTTTATGAGCAGTTCTTC. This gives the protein CATSDPRQGAVYEQFF.

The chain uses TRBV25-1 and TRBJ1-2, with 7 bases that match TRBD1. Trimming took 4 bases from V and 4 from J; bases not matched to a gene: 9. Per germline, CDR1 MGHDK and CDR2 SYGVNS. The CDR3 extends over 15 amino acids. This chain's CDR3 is CASSGDREVGYGYTF. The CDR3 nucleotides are TGTGCCAGCAGTGGAGACAGGGAGGTCGGCTATGGCTACACCTTC.

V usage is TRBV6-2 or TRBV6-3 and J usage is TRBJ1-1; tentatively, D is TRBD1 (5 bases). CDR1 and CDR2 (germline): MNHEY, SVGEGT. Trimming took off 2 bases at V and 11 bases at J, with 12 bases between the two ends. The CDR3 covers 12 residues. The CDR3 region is CASSYGAERAFF. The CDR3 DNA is TGTGCCAGCAGTTACGGGGCGGAGCGGGCTTTCTTT.

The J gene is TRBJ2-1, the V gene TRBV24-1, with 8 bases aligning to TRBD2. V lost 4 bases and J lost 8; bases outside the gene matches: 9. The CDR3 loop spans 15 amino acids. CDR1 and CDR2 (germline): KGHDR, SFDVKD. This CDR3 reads CATSESPGLDYEQFF. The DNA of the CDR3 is TGTGCCACCAGTGAGTCCCCGGGACTAGATTATGAGCAGTTCTTC.

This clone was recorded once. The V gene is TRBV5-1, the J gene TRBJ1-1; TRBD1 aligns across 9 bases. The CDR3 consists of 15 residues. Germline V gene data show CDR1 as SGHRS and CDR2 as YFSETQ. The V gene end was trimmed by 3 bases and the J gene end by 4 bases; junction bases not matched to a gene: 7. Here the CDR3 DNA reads TGCGCCAGCAGCTCCCAGGGACAGGGAGGCACTGAAGCTTTCTTT. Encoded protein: CASSSQGQGGTEAFF. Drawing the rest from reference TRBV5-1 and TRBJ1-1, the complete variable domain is KAGVTQTPRYLIKTRGQQVTLSCSPISGHRSVSWYQQTPGQGLQFLFEYFSETQRNKGNFPGRFSGRQFSNSRSEMNVSTLELGDSALYLCASSSQGQGGTEAFFGQGTRLTVV.

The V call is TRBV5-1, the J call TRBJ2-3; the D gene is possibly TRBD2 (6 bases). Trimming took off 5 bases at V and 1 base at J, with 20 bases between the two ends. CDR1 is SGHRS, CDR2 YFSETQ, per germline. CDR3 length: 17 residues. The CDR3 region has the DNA TGCGCCAGCAGGGCTAGCGTCGTCGGGGGAGGCACAGATACGCAGTATTTT. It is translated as CASRASVVGGGTDTQYF.

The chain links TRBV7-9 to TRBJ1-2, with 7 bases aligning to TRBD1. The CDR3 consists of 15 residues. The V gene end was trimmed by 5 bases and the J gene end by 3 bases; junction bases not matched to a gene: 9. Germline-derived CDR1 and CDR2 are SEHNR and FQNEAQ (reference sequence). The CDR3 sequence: CASSNRQGEDYGYTF. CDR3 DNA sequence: TGTGCCAGCAGCAACCGACAGGGTGAAGACTATGGCTACACCTTC.

CDR3 in DNA: TGTGCCAGCAGTTTGTACGCAGAAGGGGGCACCGGGGAGCTGTTTTTT. It yields the protein CASSLYAEGGTGELFF. The chain has TRBV28 and TRBJ2-2, with D perhaps TRBD1 (6 bases). This CDR3 has 16 residues. The V gene lost 3 bases and the J gene lost 4 bases, with 15 bases spanning the gap. Germline assignment: CDR1 MDHEN and CDR2 SYDVKM.

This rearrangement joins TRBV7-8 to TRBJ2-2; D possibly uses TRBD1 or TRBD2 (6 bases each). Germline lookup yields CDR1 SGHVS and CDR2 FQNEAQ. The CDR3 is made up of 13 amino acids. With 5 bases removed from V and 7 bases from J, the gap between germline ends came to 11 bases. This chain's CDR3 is CASSRGRVGELFF. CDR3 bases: TGTGCCAGCAGCCGGGGGCGGGTCGGGGAGCTGTTTTTT. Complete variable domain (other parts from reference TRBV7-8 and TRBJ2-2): GAGVSQSPRYKVAKRGQDVALRCDPISGHVSLFWYQQALGQGPEFLTYFQNEAQLDKSGLPSDRFFAERPEGSVSTLKIQRTQQEDSAVYLCASSRGRVGELFFGEGSRLTVL.

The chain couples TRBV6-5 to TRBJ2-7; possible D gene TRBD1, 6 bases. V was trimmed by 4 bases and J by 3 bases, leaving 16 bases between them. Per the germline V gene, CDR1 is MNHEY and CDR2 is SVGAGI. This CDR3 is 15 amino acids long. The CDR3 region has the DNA TGTGCCAGCAGTTCCCAATCAACAGGGCACTACGAGCAGTACTTC. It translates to CASSSQSTGHYEQYF.

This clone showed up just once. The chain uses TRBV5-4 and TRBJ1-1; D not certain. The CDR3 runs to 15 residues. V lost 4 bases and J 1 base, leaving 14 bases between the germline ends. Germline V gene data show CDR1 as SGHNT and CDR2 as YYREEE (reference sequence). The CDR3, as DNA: TGTGCCAGCAGCCTGAAGACGCGTGGGAACACTGAAGCTTTCTTT. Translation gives CASSLKTRGNTEAFF.

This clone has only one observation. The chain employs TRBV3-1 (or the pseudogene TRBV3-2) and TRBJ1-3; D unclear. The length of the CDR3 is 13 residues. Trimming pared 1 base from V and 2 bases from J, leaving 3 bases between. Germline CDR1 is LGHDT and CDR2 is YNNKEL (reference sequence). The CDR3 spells CASSQVTGNTIYF. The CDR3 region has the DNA TGTGCCAGCAGCCAAGTTACTGGAAACACCATATATTTT.

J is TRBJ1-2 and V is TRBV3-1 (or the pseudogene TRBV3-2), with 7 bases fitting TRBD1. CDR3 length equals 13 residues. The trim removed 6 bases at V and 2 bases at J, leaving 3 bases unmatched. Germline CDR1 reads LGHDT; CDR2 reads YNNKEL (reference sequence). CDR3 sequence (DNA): TGTGCCAGCAGGGGGACAGCCAACTATGGCTACACCTTC. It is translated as CASRGTANYGYTF.

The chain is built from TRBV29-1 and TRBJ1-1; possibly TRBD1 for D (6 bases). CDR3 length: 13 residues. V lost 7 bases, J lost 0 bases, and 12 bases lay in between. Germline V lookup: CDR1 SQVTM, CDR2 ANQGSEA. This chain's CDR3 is CSGGQHMNTEAFF. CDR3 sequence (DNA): TGCAGCGGTGGACAGCACATGAACACTGAAGCTTTCTTT.